This is a list of T cell receptor beta chains from one sample in a study of cytomegalovirus exposure and HLA in healthy donors. The repertoire was sequenced with immunoSEQ multiplex PCR; TCRdb's copy has only in-frame clones and lacks some. The table includes nearly 95,000 clones, 7.5% to 8.5% detected once. Sequenced: PBMCs. Receptor source: a man aged 45-65 years in good health and CMV-seronegative. Each CDR3 is given with its conserved first and last residue. Fields, in order: CDR3 length, D gene, clone size, V gene, J gene, CDR3 protein, CDR3 DNA. D genes are given only for firm matches. Only part of the rows carry a size: once, few, many, or a class if the clone is expanded.

>13|TRBD1|few|TRBV29-1|TRBJ1-2
CSVGQDAAYGYTF
TGCAGCGTCGGACAGGATGCTGCCTATGGCTACACCTTC
>15|NA|NA|TRBV14|TRBJ2-3
CASSPSPLAEYAQYF
TGTGCCAGCAGCCCTTCTCCACTGGCGGAGTATGCGCAGTATTTT
>16|TRBD2|NA|TRBV5-1|TRBJ2-3
CASSSGLAGGTDTQYF
TGCGCCAGCAGCTCAGGACTAGCGGGGGGCACAGATACGCAGTATTTT
>15|NA|NA|TRBV27|TRBJ1-2
CASSQWGLLNYGYTF
TGTGCCAGCAGTCAGTGGGGCCTGCTTAACTATGGCTACACCTTC
>13|NA|NA|TRBV7-2|TRBJ1-5
CASSGHFYQPQHF
TGTGCCAGCAGCGGTCACTTTTATCAGCCCCAGCATTTT
>12|NA|few|TRBV7-9|TRBJ2-7
CASSSWPYEQYF
TGTGCCAGCAGCTCATGGCCCTACGAGCAGTACTTC
>13|TRBD2|NA|TRBV10-3|TRBJ2-7
CAITERETYEQYF
TGTGCCATCACTGAGCGGGAAACCTACGAGCAGTACTTC
>14|TRBD2|NA|TRBV5-4|TRBJ2-1
CASSLLGGSNEQFF
TGTGCCAGCAGCCTTCTCGGCGGGAGCAATGAGCAGTTCTTC
>16|NA|NA|TRBV9|TRBJ2-5
CASKNPRAESQETQYF
TGTGCCAGCAAGAACCCCAGGGCGGAAAGTCAAGAGACCCAGTACTTC
>16|TRBD1|NA|TRBV9|TRBJ1-3
CASSAGQGAGGNTIYF
TGTGCCAGCAGCGCGGGACAGGGGGCCGGTGGAAACACCATATATTTT
>16|NA|few|TRBV14|TRBJ2-3
CASSHRGAGVTDTQYF
TGTGCCAGCAGTCACCGAGGGGCAGGGGTCACAGATACGCAGTATTTT
>14|NA|few|TRBV15|TRBJ1-2
CATSRALAGEGYTF
TGTGCCACCAGCAGAGCCCTGGCAGGGGAAGGCTACACCTTC
>17|TRBD1|NA|TRBV5-1|TRBJ1-1
CASSLRTGAEILTEAFF
TGCGCCAGCAGCCTTCGTACAGGGGCCGAAATCCTCACTGAAGCTTTCTTT
>18|TRBD1|few|TRBV9|TRBJ1-4
CASSVEGVGSHRGEKLFF
TGTGCCAGCAGCGTAGAGGGCGTCGGGAGTCACAGGGGTGAAAAACTGTTTTTT
>13|NA|NA|TRBV28|TRBJ2-5
CASSEGTQETQYF
TGTGCCAGCAGTGAGGGTACACAAGAGACCCAGTACTTC
>16|TRBD1|NA|TRBV6-1|TRBJ1-2
CASSGGGTGGIEGYTF
TGTGCCAGCAGTGGTGGCGGGACAGGGGGCATTGAGGGCTACACCTTC